Listed below are T cell receptor beta chains from one sample, sequenced in a study of shared T cell receptors in the human thymus. Repertoires were generated with immunoSEQ multiplex PCR, while TCRdb's copy carries only in-frame clones and drops some. The sample holds approximately 490,000 clones, around three quarters seen once. The sample was also linked to a second study, of human thymus T cells.

Sequenced material: thymocytes. Receptors originate from a boy younger than two with a congenital heart defect. CDR3s include the opening cysteine and the closing phenylalanine or tryptophan. A D gene is named only where the DNA matches it firmly. For some rows the clone size is stated as once, few or many, or as a class when expanded; others skip it.

D | J | size | V | CDR3 | DNA
TRBD2 | TRBJ2-1 | . | TRBV5-6 | CASRFGTSGRAGYNEQFF | TGTGCCAGCAGATTCGGGACTAGCGGGAGGGCGGGTTACAATGAGCAGTTCTTC
TRBD1 | TRBJ2-5 | . | TRBV7-9 | CASSGTGQETQYF | TGTGCCAGCAGCGGGACAGGTCAAGAGACCCAGTACTTC
. | TRBJ2-2 | . | TRBV6-1 | CASSGPRSLGELFF | TGTGCCAGCAGTGGTCCTAGATCCCTCGGGGAGCTGTTTTTT
. | TRBJ1-4 | . | TRBV7-9 | CASALGQVIDEKLFF | TGTGCCAGCGCCCTGGGTCAGGTTATTGATGAAAAACTGTTTTTT
TRBD2 | TRBJ2-5 | . | TRBV29-1 | CSVELWSGRAEETQYF | TGCAGCGTTGAACTTTGGAGCGGGAGGGCCGAAGAGACCCAGTACTTC
TRBD1 | TRBJ2-2 | . | TRBV7-6 | CASSSSDRATGELFF | TGTGCCAGCAGCTCCTCGGACAGGGCAACCGGGGAGCTGTTTTTT
TRBD1 | TRBJ2-5 | . | TRBV28 | CASSLPVGQGRGETQYF | TGTGCCAGCAGCCTCCCTGTGGGACAGGGGCGGGGAGAGACCCAGTACTTC
TRBD2 | TRBJ2-7 | . | TRBV6-1 | CASSENPGTSARIYEQYF | TGTGCCAGCAGTGAAAACCCCGGAACTAGCGCCCGAATCTACGAGCAGTACTTC
. | TRBJ1-3 | . | TRBV5-8 | CASSPSRSGSGNTIYF | TGTGCCAGCAGCCCCAGTCGGTCGGGATCCGGAAACACCATATATTTT
. | TRBJ2-7 | . | TRBV27 | CASSNQDSYEQYF | TGTGCCAGCAGTAACCAGGACAGCTACGAGCAGTACTTC
TRBD1 | TRBJ2-2 | . | TRBV10-2 | CASSESDRGQNTGELFF | TGCGCCAGCAGTGAGTCGGACAGGGGTCAGAACACCGGGGAGCTGTTTTTT
TRBD1 | TRBJ2-5 | . | TRBV11-2 | CASSSQGAGETQYF | TGTGCCAGCAGCTCACAGGGGGCGGGAGAGACCCAGTACTTC
. | TRBJ1-5 | . | TRBV6-5 | CASSYSSGQPQHF | TGTGCCAGCAGTTACTCGAGCGGGCAGCCCCAGCATTTT
. | TRBJ1-5 | . | TRBV27 | CASKPGTGGYQPQHF | TGTGCCAGCAAACCCGGGACTGGGGGATATCAGCCCCAGCATTTT
TRBD2 | TRBJ2-7 | . | TRBV15 | CATSRDLRWGLAPSYEQYF | TGTGCCACCAGCAGAGATCTGAGGTGGGGACTAGCGCCCTCATACGAGCAGTACTTC
TRBD1 | TRBJ1-1 | . | TRBV27 | CASSALHRGDTEAFF | TGTGCCAGCAGTGCACTCCACAGGGGGGACACTGAAGCTTTCTTT
TRBD1 | TRBJ1-1 | few | TRBV29-1 | CSVVDRGKITEAFF | TGCAGCGTTGTCGACAGGGGGAAGATCACTGAAGCTTTCTTT
. | TRBJ1-5 | . | TRBV25-1 | CASSRVGQPQHF | TGTGCCAGCTCCAGGGTCGGACAGCCCCAGCATTTT
TRBD2 | TRBJ2-1 | . | TRBV15 | CATSRDRASGIHNEQFF | TGTGCCACCAGCAGAGATCGCGCTAGCGGGATACACAATGAGCAGTTCTTC
TRBD2 | TRBJ2-3 | . | TRBV7-9 | CASSPLAGITDTQYF | TGTGCCAGCAGTCCACTAGCGGGAATCACAGATACGCAGTATTTT
TRBD2 | TRBJ2-1 | once | TRBV4-1 | CASSQTSASSYNEQFF | TGCGCCAGCAGCCAAACTAGCGCCAGCTCCTACAATGAGCAGTTCTTC
. | TRBJ1-1 | . | TRBV14 | CASSQGGETEAFF | TGTGCCAGCAGCCAGGGGGGGGAAACTGAAGCTTTCTTT
TRBD1 | TRBJ2-1 | . | TRBV19 | CASSPRRDSEIHEQFF | TGTGCCAGTAGCCCTCGCCGGGACAGTGAAATCCATGAGCAGTTCTTC
TRBD2 | TRBJ2-1 | . | TRBV4-2 | CASSQDGTSGFGPQQFF | TGTGCCAGCAGCCAAGATGGGACTAGCGGATTTGGCCCGCAGCAGTTCTTC
. | TRBJ2-7 | . | TRBV4-3 | CASSQDLRANDEQYF | TGCGCCAGCAGCCAAGATCTGAGGGCGAATGACGAGCAGTACTTC
TRBD1 | TRBJ2-7 | . | TRBV25-1 | CASSELGTGIYEQYF | TGTGCCAGCAGTGAATTGGGGACAGGGATCTACGAGCAGTACTTC
TRBD1 | TRBJ2-1 | . | TRBV5-4 | CAPRAPTGGNNEQFF | TGTGCCCCCAGGGCCCCTACAGGGGGTAACAATGAGCAGTTCTTC
TRBD1 | TRBJ2-3 | . | TRBV28 | CASSFRGRGQDTQYF | TGTGCCAGCAGTTTCAGGGGCAGGGGGCAAGATACGCAGTATTTT
. | TRBJ2-7 | . | TRBV7-2 | CASSPRTAQAVAAPYEQYF | TGTGCCAGCAGCCCCCGGACTGCACAGGCGGTAGCGGCACCCTACGAGCAGTACTTC
TRBD1 | TRBJ2-7 | . | TRBV15 | CATRPGVGDRRPRGFYEQYF | TGTGCCACCAGACCGGGGGTTGGGGACAGGAGGCCCAGGGGCTTCTACGAGCAGTACTTC
. | TRBJ1-5 | . | TRBV4-2 | CASSQDRTGFLANQPQHF | TGTGCCAGCAGCCAAGATCGTACGGGGTTTCTGGCCAATCAGCCCCAGCATTTT
. | TRBJ2-7 | . | TRBV28 | CASSLSPRAGYEQYF | TGTGCCAGCAGTTTATCACCTCGGGCGGGCTACGAGCAGTACTTC
. | TRBJ2-7 | . | TRBV30 | CAWSVHAVGGRFGEQYF | TGTGCCTGGAGTGTACACGCGGTGGGAGGCCGCTTTGGCGAGCAGTACTTC
. | TRBJ2-7 | few | TRBV11-1 | CASSLTGDTRSYEQYF | TGTGCCAGCAGCTTAACTGGGGACACTCGCTCCTACGAGCAGTACTTC
. | TRBJ2-7 | once | TRBV25-1 | CATSSENSYEQYF | TGTGCCACCTCTAGCGAGAACTCCTACGAGCAGTACTTC